One sample yielded the 8 T cell receptor beta chains listed below, sequenced in a study of T cell responses to AZD1222 COVID-19 vaccine. The assay was immunoSEQ multiplex PCR, and TCRdb's table has in-frame clones only and misses some. The table shows about 78,000 clones, with approximately 87% occurring only once. The sequences come from peripheral blood, collected 28 days after the second AZD1222 dose. The receptors originated from an adult who received the AZD1222 COVID-19 vaccine.

This chain links TRBV25-1 with TRBJ1-2; the match to TRBD1 covers 7 bases. The CDR3 length is 14 residues. The V segment lost 6 bases and the J segment 8 bases; nucleotides outside the gene matches: 12. Germline V gene data show CDR1 as MGHDK and CDR2 as SYGVNS. The DNA of the CDR3 is TGTGCCAGCAGGGAGACAGGGTTCTTGCAAGGCTACACCTTC. It translates to CASRETGFLQGYTF.

This clone showed up just a few times. The chain links TRBV30 to TRBJ1-2; 10 bases are shared with TRBD1. CDR1 is GTSNPN, CDR2 SVGIG, per germline (reference sequence). Germline trimming cut 5 bases from V and 8 bases from J; bases unmatched to any gene: 11. The CDR3 totals 14 residues. The CDR3 here is CAWFQGQGSLGYTF. The DNA for the CDR3 is TGTGCCTGGTTCCAGGGACAGGGGAGTTTGGGCTACACCTTC. Variable domain in full (rest from reference TRBV30 and TRBJ1-2): SQTIHQWPATLVQPVGSPLSLECTVEGTSNPNLYWYRQAAGRGLQLLFYSVGIGQISSEVPQNLSASRPQDRQFILSSKKLLLSDSGFYLCAWFQGQGSLGYTFGSGTRLTVV.

Written as DNA, the CDR3 is TGCGCCAGCAGCCCGACAGGGGACTCTGGAAACACCATATATTTT. As protein: CASSPTGDSGNTIYF. The chain links TRBV4-1 to TRBJ1-3; 8 bases are a match to TRBD1. Per the germline V gene, CDR1 is MGHRA and CDR2 is YSYEKL. This CDR3 has 15 residues. J gave up 0 bases and V 4 bases, and 2 bases lay outside the gene matches.

This chain's CDR3 is CASSAISDETQYF. For the CDR3, the DNA is TGTGCCAGCAGTGCCATCTCGGATGAGACCCAGTACTTC. J is TRBJ2-5 and V is TRBV5-4; D not resolved. The CDR3 is 13 residues long. The V end lost 5 bases, the J end lost 5 bases, and 13 bases lay between the germline ends. Germline loops: CDR1 SGHNT, CDR2 YYREEE (reference sequence).

This rearrangement joins TRBV6-5 to TRBJ1-1, with D uncertain. Per germline, CDR1 MNHEY and CDR2 SVGAGI. V lost 0 bases to trimming and J lost 1 base, with 3 bases between them. The CDR3 spans 13 residues. The CDR3 sequence: CASSYSENTEAFF. The CDR3 region has the DNA TGTGCCAGCAGTTACTCGGAGAACACTGAAGCTTTCTTT.

The chain uses TRBV6-2 or TRBV6-3 and TRBJ2-7; 7 bases map to TRBD1. The V gene's germline CDR1 is MNHEY and CDR2 SVGEGT. This CDR3 is built from 15 residues. V was pared by 0 bases and J by 6 bases, with 8 bases of the junction left unmatched. CDR3 sequence: CASSYSPGQVGEQYF. As DNA, the CDR3 is TGTGCCAGCAGTTACTCACCAGGACAGGTTGGCGAGCAGTACTTC.

This clone has just one count. V and J are TRBV5-5 and TRBJ1-1; maybe TRBD1 (5 bases). Germline V gene data show CDR1 as SGHKS and CDR2 as YYEKEE (reference sequence). Trimming cost V 4 bases and J 2 bases, with 18 bases left between them. The CDR3 covers 16 residues. The CDR3 bases are TGTGCCAGCAGCCCCCAGGAGGGGCGACTCAACACTGAAGCTTTCTTT. It is translated as CASSPQEGRLNTEAFF.

The rearrangement joins TRBV6-5 to TRBJ2-7; D ambiguous. The germline V gene has CDR1 MNHEY and CDR2 SVGAGI. The CDR3 totals 12 residues. V dropped 4 bases and J dropped 2 bases, with 6 bases sitting between them. CDR3: CASSSSPYEQYF. The CDR3 bases are TGTGCCAGCAGTTCGAGTCCCTACGAGCAGTACTTC.